The present entry profiles one T cell receptor beta chain with its context. Its antigen is currently unknown. Amplification used 60 Vbeta primers and 13 Jbeta primers. The method was immunoSEQ multiplex PCR; TCRdb's version includes in-frame clones alone and lacks a portion of them. The sample yields under 150,000 clones, approximately 69% seen once. These data are taken from a study of cytomegalovirus exposure and HLA in healthy donors. Broader study findings: Several of the most significant clusters appeared, in a later analysis, to be linked to common viral pathogens. Three chains linked to CMV were shown in vitro to be specific for CMV antigens.

Despite likely unrecorded immune exposures, the donors were nominally healthy at the time of sampling. The receptor was derived from a woman in her forties in good health and CMV-seropositive. Sequences were obtained from PBMCs.

CDR3 sequence: CAWGQAGPQHF. The CDR3 DNA reads TGTGCCTGGGGCCAGGCAGGGCCCCAGCATTTT. The rearrangement joins TRBV30 to TRBJ1-5; no clear D gene. The V and J ends lost 5 bases and 9 bases respectively, with 11 bases between them. Germline V gene lookup returns CDR1 GTSNPN and CDR2 SVGIG (reference sequence). This CDR3 spans 11 amino acids.